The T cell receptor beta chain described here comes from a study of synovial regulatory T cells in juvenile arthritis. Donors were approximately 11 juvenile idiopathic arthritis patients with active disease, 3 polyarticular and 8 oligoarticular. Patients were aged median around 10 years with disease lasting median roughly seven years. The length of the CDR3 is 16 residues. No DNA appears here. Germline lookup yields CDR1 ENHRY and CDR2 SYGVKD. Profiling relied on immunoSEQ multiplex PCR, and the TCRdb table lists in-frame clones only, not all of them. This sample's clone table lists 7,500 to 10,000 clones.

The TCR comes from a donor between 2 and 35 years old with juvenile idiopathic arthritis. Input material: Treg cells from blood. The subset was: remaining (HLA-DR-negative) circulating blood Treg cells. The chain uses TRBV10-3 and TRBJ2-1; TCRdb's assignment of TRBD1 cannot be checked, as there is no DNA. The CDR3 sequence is CAISGQTQGSYNEQFF.